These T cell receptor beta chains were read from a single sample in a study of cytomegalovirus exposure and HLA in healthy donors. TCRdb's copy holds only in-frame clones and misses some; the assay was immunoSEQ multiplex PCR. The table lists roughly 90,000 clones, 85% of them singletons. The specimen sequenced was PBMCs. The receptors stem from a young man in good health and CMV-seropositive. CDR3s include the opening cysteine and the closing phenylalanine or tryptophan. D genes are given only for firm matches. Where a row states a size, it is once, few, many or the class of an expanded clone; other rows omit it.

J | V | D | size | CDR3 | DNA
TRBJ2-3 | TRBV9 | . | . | CASSPRGGTDTQYF | TGTGCCAGCAGCCCCCGCGGAGGCACAGATACGCAGTATTTT
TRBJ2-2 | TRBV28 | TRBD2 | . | CAIRLAGHTGELFF | TGTGCCATTAGACTAGCGGGCCACACCGGGGAGCTGTTTTTT
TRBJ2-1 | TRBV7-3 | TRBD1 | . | CASSSGQGGEQFF | TGTGCCAGCAGTAGCGGACAGGGGGGTGAGCAGTTCTTC
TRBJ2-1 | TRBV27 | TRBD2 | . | CASSKGLGRESYNEQFF | TGTGCCAGCAGTAAGGGCCTGGGGCGGGAGTCCTACAATGAGCAGTTCTTC
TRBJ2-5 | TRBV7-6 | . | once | CASSLVRETQYF | TGTGCCAGCAGCTTAGTCCGGGAGACCCAGTACTTC
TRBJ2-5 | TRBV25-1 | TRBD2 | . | CASGKERGQETQYF | TGTGCCAGCGGAAAAGAGCGGGGCCAAGAGACCCAGTACTTC
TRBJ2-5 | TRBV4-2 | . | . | CASSQDGQSLETQYF | TGTGCCAGCAGCCAAGACGGACAGTCCCTCGAGACCCAGTACTTC
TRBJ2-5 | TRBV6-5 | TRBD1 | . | CASTGTGVETQYF | TGTGCCAGCACGGGGACAGGAGTAGAGACCCAGTACTTC
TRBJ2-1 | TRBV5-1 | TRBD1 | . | CASSTTGGYNEQFF | TGCGCCAGCAGCACCACAGGGGGTTACAATGAGCAGTTCTTC
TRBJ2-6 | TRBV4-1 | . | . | CASSQEQGASGANVLTF | TGCGCCAGCAGCCAAGAACAGGGAGCCTCTGGGGCCAACGTCCTGACTTTC
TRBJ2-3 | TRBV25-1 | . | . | CASSDRIFTDTQYF | TGTGCCAGCAGTGATCGTATTTTCACAGATACGCAGTATTTT
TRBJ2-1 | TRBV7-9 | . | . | CASSLSVRSYNEQFF | TGTGCCAGCAGCTTAAGCGTCCGCTCCTACAATGAGCAGTTCTTC
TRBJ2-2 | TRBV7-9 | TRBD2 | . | CASSYRRLAGGPGELFF | TGTGCCAGCAGCTACCGGAGACTAGCGGGAGGGCCCGGGGAGCTGTTTTTT
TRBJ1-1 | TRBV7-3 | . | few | CASSLTSGVNTEAFF | TGTGCCAGCAGCTTAACTTCAGGGGTGAACACTGAAGCTTTCTTT
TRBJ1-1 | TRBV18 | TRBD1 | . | CASSTGTGGFLGTEAFF | TGTGCCAGCTCAACCGGGACAGGGGGCTTTTTGGGCACTGAAGCTTTCTTT
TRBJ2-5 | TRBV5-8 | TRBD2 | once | CASSSALAGGRRETQYF | TGTGCCAGCAGCTCGGCTCTAGCGGGAGGCCGCCGAGAGACCCAGTACTTC
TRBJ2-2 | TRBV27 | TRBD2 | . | CASSLAGAGELFF | TGTGCCAGCAGTTTAGCGGGAGCCGGGGAGCTGTTTTTT
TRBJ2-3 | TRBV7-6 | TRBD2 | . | CASSPPSGSSTDTQYF | TGTGCCAGCAGCCCTCCTAGCGGATCTAGCACAGATACGCAGTATTTT
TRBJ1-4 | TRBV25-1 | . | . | CASSENNSPEKLFF | TGTGCCAGCAGTGAAAATAACTCGCCGGAAAAACTGTTTTTT
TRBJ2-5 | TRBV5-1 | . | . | CASSRGGGYQETQYF | TGCGCCAGCAGCCGAGGTGGGGGCTACCAAGAGACCCAGTACTTC
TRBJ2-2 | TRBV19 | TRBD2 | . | CASSLLTSGRINTGELFF | TGTGCCAGTAGTTTACTGACTAGCGGGAGGATTAACACCGGGGAGCTGTTTTTT
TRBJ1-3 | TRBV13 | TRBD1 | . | CASSFDRGSGNTIYF | TGTGCCAGCAGCTTCGACAGGGGGTCTGGAAACACCATATATTTT
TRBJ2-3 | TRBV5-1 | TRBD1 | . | CASRRGTGGRGDTQYF | TGCGCCAGCAGAAGAGGGACAGGGGGGCGAGGAGATACGCAGTATTTT
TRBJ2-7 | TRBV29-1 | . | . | CSVVAVNYEQYF | TGCAGCGTTGTGGCAGTGAACTACGAGCAGTACTTC
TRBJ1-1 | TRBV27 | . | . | CASSLGGFTEAFF | TGTGCCAGCAGTTTGGGGGGTTTCACTGAAGCTTTCTTT
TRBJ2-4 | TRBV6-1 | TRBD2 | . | CASSAPSGRPRGGKNIQYF | TGTGCCAGCAGTGCTCCTAGCGGGAGGCCGCGAGGGGGCAAAAACATTCAGTACTTC
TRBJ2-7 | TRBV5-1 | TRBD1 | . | CASSPAGGPYEQYF | TGCGCCAGCAGCCCGGCAGGGGGCCCCTACGAGCAGTACTTC
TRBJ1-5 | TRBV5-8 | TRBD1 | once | CASSLFGGTGDQPQHF | TGTGCCAGCAGCTTGTTCGGAGGGACAGGGGATCAGCCCCAGCATTTT
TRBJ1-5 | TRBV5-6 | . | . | CASSLFNRENQPQHF | TGTGCCAGCAGCTTGTTTAACAGGGAAAATCAGCCCCAGCATTTT
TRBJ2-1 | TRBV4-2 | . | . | CASSDLARGYNEQFF | TGTGCCAGCAGCGACCTAGCGCGGGGCTACAATGAGCAGTTCTTC
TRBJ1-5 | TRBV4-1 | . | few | CASSRGLDQPQHF | TGCGCCAGCAGCCGAGGACTTGATCAGCCCCAGCATTTT
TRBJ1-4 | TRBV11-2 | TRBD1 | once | CASRGDRGSEKLFF | TGTGCCAGCAGGGGGGACAGGGGTAGTGAAAAACTGTTTTTT
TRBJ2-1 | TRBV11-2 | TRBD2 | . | CASSSSLATPYNEQFF | TGTGCCAGCAGCTCATCACTAGCGACCCCCTACAATGAGCAGTTCTTC
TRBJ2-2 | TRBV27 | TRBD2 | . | CASSFAGRANTGELFF | TGTGCCAGCAGTTTTGCCGGGAGGGCGAACACCGGGGAGCTGTTTTTT
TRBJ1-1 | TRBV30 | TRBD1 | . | CAWSRGTGGLGTEAFF | TGTGCCTGGAGTAGGGGGACAGGGGGCTTAGGCACTGAAGCTTTCTTT
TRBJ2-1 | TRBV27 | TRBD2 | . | CASRIAGGANEQFF | TGTGCCAGCCGAATAGCGGGAGGGGCTAATGAGCAGTTCTTC
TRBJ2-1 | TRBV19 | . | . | CASSIARGGHEQFF | TGTGCCAGTAGTATCGCCAGGGGCGGGCATGAGCAGTTCTTC
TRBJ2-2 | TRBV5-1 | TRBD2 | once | CASSLRSGSQAGELFF | TGCGCCAGCAGCTTGAGAAGCGGGAGTCAGGCCGGGGAGCTGTTTTTT